This T cell receptor (beta chain) was observed in a study of CD8 T cells in ankylosing spondylitis. Overall study findings and caveats: Disease-linked clones, CD8+, were relatively rare in peripheral blood.

Quantitative 5'-RACE with molecular barcodes produced the TCR beta libraries. One entry per CDR3 protein results from TCRdb running MiXCR on the 5' RACE reads. Here the sample spans roughly 38,000 distinct CDR3 sequences, about 15% being singletons. The sample holds many counts of this clonotype. What it recognizes is unknown. CDR1 and CDR2 (germline): SGHTA, FQGNSA. V lost 2 bases and J lost 4, with 18 bases in between. The CDR3 is made up of 17 amino acids. V and J are TRBV7-2 and TRBJ2-1, with D maybe TRBD2 (7 bases). The receptor comes from a male donor with ankylosing spondylitis or in good health (not recorded which). The specimen was blood. Here the CDR3 reads CASSLRGGDSGYNEQFF. CDR3 coding DNA: TGTGCCAGCAGCTTAAGGGGGGGTGATAGCGGTTACAATGAGCAGTTCTTC.